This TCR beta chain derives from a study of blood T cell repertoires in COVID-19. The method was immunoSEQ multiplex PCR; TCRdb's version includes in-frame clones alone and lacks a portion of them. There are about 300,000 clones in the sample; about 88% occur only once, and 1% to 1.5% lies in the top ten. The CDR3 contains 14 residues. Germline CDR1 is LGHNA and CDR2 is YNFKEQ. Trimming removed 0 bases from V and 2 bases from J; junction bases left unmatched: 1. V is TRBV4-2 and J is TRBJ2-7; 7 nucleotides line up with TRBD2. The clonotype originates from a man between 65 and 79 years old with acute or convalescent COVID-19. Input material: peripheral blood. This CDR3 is CASSQEGLAYEQYF. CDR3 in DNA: TGTGCCAGCAGCCAAGAAGGACTAGCCTACGAGCAGTACTTC.